This is a list of T cell receptor beta chains from one sample in a study of human T cells and chemical hapten exposure. MiXCR was run by TCRdb on the RACE reads, yielding one entry per CDR3 protein. The sample holds 240,000 or so distinct CDR3 sequences, more than 6.5% seen once. This material consisted of whole blood, taken in connection with sensitization to the hapten diphenylcyclopropenone (DPC). The source of these receptors is a woman aged 40 to 50 with alopecia areata. Some clones in this sample may be carry-over from other donors' samples. Each CDR3 is given with its conserved first and last residue. Clone size, where shown, is once, few, many, or a class for clones that have expanded.

j_call: TRBJ2-1; clone_size: few; v_call: TRBV2; cdr3_aa: CASSVDNEQFF
j_call: TRBJ2-2; clone_size: many; v_call: TRBV4-1; cdr3_aa: CASSQDFKGSAGELFF
j_call: TRBJ2-3; clone_size: few; v_call: TRBV5-1; cdr3_aa: CASSFGGRNTDTQYF
j_call: TRBJ1-2; clone_size: -; v_call: TRBV27; cdr3_aa: CASRITGASHGYTF
j_call: TRBJ2-1; clone_size: few; v_call: TRBV29-1; cdr3_aa: CSATGATDWISPEQFF
j_call: TRBJ2-3; clone_size: few; v_call: TRBV18; cdr3_aa: CASSENGRADTQYF
j_call: TRBJ1-3; clone_size: few; v_call: TRBV12-3/TRBV12-4; cdr3_aa: CASSRQVGSGNTIYF
j_call: TRBJ1-2; clone_size: few; v_call: TRBV5-1; cdr3_aa: CASSLTTGTNSNYGYTF
j_call: TRBJ2-7; clone_size: -; v_call: TRBV6-2/TRBV6-3; cdr3_aa: CASSRLGLAGVSSYEQYF
j_call: TRBJ2-3; clone_size: -; v_call: TRBV5-4; cdr3_aa: CASSWTSGDTDTQYF
j_call: TRBJ2-5; clone_size: few; v_call: TRBV29-1; cdr3_aa: CSVVLLSKTQYF
j_call: TRBJ1-1; clone_size: few; v_call: TRBV10-3; cdr3_aa: CAAGGAQNTEAFF
j_call: TRBJ2-2; clone_size: few; v_call: TRBV20-1; cdr3_aa: CSARLAGENTGELFF
j_call: TRBJ1-2; clone_size: few; v_call: TRBV6-2/TRBV6-3; cdr3_aa: CASSFNAQGAPTNYGYTF
j_call: TRBJ2-7; clone_size: few; v_call: TRBV12-3/TRBV12-4; cdr3_aa: CASSLVIYEQYF
j_call: TRBJ2-7; clone_size: few; v_call: TRBV3-1; cdr3_aa: CASSPSGNYEQYF
j_call: TRBJ2-2; clone_size: few; v_call: TRBV15; cdr3_aa: CATSRETGELFF
j_call: TRBJ2-5; clone_size: many; v_call: TRBV7-2; cdr3_aa: CASSLVSTRETQYF
j_call: TRBJ1-1; clone_size: few; v_call: TRBV12-3/TRBV12-4; cdr3_aa: CASREGLIGGEAFF
j_call: TRBJ2-2; clone_size: few; v_call: TRBV27; cdr3_aa: CASSSGTGSGELFF